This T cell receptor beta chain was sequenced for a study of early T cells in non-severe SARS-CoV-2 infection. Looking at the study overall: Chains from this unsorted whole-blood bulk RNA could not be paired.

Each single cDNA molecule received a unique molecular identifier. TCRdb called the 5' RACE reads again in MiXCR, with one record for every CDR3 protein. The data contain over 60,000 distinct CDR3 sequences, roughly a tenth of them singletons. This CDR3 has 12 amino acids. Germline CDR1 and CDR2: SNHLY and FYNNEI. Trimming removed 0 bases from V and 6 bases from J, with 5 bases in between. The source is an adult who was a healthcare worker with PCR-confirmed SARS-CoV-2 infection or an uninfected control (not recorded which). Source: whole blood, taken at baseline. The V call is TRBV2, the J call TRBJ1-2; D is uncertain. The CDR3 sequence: CASSEATDGYTF. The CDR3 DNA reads TGTGCCAGCAGTGAAGCGACCGATGGCTACACCTTC. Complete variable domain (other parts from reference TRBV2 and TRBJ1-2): EPEVTQTPSHQVTQMGQEVILRCVPISNHLYFYWYRQILGQKVEFLVSFYNNEISEKSEIFDDQFSVERPDGSNFTLKIRSTKLEDSAMYFCASSEATDGYTFGSGTRLTVV.